This T cell receptor beta chain was found in a study of blood T cell repertoires in COVID-19. Background on the study: Both acute and convalescent COVID-19 samples were obtained from the United States, Italy and Spain.

CDR3 size: 15 residues. CDR1 SGHTA and CDR2 FQGNSA come from the germline V gene. After removal of 4 bases from V and 9 bases from J, the junction contained 9 bases not matched to a gene. Some clones are missing from TCRdb's copy, which holds only in-frame ones; the method was immunoSEQ multiplex PCR. Here the sample spans about 200,000 clones, about 84% being singletons. Sequenced material: PBMCs or T cells enriched from blood (not recorded which). The TCR was taken from a man aged 35 to 55 with acute COVID-19. The chain employs TRBV7-2 and TRBJ2-1; TRBD1 matches at 10 bases. CDR3 sequence: CASSYRDRGAGEQFF. CDR3 coding DNA: TGTGCCAGCAGCTACCGGGACAGGGGTGCAGGTGAGCAGTTCTTC.